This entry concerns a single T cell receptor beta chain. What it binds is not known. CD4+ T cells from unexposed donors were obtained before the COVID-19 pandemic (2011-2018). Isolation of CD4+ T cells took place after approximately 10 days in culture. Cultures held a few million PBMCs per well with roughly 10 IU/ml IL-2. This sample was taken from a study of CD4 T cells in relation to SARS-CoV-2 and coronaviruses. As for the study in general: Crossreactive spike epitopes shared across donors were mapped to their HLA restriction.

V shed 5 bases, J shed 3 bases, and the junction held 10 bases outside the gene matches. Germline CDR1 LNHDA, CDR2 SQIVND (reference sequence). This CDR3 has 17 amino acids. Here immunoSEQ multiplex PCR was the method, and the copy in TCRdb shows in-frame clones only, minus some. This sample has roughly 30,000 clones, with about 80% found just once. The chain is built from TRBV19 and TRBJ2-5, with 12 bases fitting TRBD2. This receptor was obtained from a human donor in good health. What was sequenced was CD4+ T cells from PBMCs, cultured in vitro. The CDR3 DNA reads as TGTGCCAGTAGTGCCTCCCTGGGACTAGCGGGCGAAGAGACCCAGTACTTC. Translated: CASSASLGLAGEETQYF.